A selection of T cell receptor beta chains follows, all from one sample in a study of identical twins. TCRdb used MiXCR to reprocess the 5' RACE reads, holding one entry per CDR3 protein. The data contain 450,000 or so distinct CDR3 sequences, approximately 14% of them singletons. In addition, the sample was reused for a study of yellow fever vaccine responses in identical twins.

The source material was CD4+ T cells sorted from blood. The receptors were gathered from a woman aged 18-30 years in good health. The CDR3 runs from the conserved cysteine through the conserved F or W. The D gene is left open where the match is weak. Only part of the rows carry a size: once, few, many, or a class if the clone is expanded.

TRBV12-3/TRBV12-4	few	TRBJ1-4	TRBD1	TGTGCCAGCAGTTTTGAGACAGGGCGGTGGGAAAAACTGTTTTTT	CASSFETGRWEKLFF
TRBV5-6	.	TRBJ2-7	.	TGTGCCAGCAGCCGCAGGAACTCCTACGAGCAGTACTTC	CASSRRNSYEQYF
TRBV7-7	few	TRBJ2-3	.	TGTGCTAGCAGCTCGGGCGGACGCACAGATACGCAGTATTTT	CASSSGGRTDTQYF
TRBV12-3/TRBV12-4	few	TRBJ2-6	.	TGTGCCAGCACTGAATACTTCTCTGGGGCCAACGTCCTGACTTTC	CASTEYFSGANVLTF
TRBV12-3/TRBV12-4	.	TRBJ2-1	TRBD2	TGTGCCAGCAGGACATCGGGACTAGCGGGAGGTGGGGACAATGAGCAGTTCTTC	CASRTSGLAGGGDNEQFF
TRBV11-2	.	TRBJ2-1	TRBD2	TGTGCCAGCAGCTTAGATCCGGGAGGGCCCAGGAATGAGCAGTTCTTC	CASSLDPGGPRNEQFF
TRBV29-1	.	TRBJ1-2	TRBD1	TGCAGCGTGGAGAAACAGGGGCAGCGCTATGGCTACACCTTC	CSVEKQGQRYGYTF
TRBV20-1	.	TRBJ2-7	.	TGCAGTGCTAGAGATCGGCGGAAGCCCTACGAGCAGTACTTC	CSARDRRKPYEQYF
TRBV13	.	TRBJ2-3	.	TGTGCCAGCACCCTTTTTAGGACGACTAGCACAGATACGCAGTATTTT	CASTLFRTTSTDTQYF
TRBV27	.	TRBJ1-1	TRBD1	TGTGCCAGCAGACGGGACAGGGGGCAAGCTGAAGCTTTCTTT	CASRRDRGQAEAFF
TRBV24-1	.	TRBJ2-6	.	TGTGCCACCAGTGACAGAAAGGCTGGGGCCAACGTCCTGACTTTC	CATSDRKAGANVLTF
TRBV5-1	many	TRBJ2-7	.	TGCGCCAGCAGCTTGGAGGACGGAGGGGCGGGCGAGCAGTACTTC	CASSLEDGGAGEQYF
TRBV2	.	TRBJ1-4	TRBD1	TGTGCCAGCAGACCCGGGACAGGGAGTGAAAAACTGTTTTTT	CASRPGTGSEKLFF
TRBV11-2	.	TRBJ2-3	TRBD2	TGTGCCAGCAACACCGAGGGGGGGGGACTAGCGGGAGTTGTGGGGACAGATACGCAGTATTTT	CASNTEGGGLAGVVGTDTQYF
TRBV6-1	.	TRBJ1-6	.	TGTGCCAGCACCGCAGATGGGATAAATAATTCACCCCTCCACTTT	CASTADGINNSPLHF
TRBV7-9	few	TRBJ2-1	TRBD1	TGTGCCAGCAGCCCAAAGGGACAGATTTACAATGAGCAGTTCTTC	CASSPKGQIYNEQFF
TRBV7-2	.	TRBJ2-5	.	TGTGCCAGCAGCTTAGTTGGCGGGGTTCAAGAGACCCAGTACTTC	CASSLVGGVQETQYF
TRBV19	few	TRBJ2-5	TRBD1	TGTGCCAGTGCGGGACAGGGGGGCGAGACCCAGTACTTC	CASAGQGGETQYF
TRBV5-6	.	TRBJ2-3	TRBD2	TGTGCCAGCAGCTTGGTAGCGGGGGGGCCGGATACGCAGTATTTT	CASSLVAGGPDTQYF
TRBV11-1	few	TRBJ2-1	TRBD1	TGTGCCAGCAGCTCTAAGAACCGGGACAGGGTTATGAGGAGTGAGCAGTTCTTC	CASSSKNRDRVMRSEQFF
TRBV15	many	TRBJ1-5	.	TGTGCCACCAGCAGAGATTATGGAGCGCCCCAGCATTTT	CATSRDYGAPQHF
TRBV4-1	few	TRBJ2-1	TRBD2	TGCGCCAGCAGCCAGGAAGGGACTAGCGGTAAAAGCTCCTACAATGAGCAGTTCTTC	CASSQEGTSGKSSYNEQFF
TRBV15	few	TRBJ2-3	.	TGTGCCACCAGCAGGGAAGGTCTTGGCACAGATACGCAGTATTTT	CATSREGLGTDTQYF
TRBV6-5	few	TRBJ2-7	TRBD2	TGTGCCAGCAGTTTATCTTGGACTAGCGGGGGCGCCTACGAGCAGTACTTC	CASSLSWTSGGAYEQYF
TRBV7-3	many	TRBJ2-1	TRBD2	TGTGCCAGCAGCGTTAGGACTAGCGGGTACAATGAGCAGTTCTTC	CASSVRTSGYNEQFF